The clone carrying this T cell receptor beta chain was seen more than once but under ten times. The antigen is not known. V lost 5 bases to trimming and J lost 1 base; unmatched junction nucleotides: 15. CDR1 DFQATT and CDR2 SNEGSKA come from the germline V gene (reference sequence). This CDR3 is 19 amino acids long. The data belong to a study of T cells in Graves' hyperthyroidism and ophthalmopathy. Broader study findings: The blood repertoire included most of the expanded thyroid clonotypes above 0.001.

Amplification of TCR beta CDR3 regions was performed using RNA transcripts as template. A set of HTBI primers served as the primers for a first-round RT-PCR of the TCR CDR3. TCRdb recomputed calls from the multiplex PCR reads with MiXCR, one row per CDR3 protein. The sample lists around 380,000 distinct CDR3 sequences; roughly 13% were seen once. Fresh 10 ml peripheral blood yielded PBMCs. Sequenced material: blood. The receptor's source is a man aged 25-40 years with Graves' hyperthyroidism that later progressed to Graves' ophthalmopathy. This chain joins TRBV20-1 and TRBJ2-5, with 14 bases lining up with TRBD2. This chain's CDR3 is CSASIHGLAGGRSQETQYF. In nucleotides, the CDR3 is TGCAGTGCTTCAATTCACGGACTAGCGGGGGGAAGAAGCCAAGAGACCCAGTACTTC.